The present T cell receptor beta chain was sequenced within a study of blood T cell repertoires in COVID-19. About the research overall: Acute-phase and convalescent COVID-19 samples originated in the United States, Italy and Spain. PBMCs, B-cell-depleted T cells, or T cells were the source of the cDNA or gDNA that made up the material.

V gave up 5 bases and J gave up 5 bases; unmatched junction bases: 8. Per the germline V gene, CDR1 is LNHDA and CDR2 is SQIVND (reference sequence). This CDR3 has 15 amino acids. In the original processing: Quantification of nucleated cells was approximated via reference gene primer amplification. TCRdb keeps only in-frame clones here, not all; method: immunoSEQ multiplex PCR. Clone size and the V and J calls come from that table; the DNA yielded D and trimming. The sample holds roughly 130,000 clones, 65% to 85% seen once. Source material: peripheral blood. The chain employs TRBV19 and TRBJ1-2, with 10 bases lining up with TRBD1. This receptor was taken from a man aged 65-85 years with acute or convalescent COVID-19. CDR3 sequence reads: CASSSGQGTDYGYTF. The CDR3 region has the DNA TGTGCCAGTAGTTCGGGACAGGGGACTGATTATGGCTACACCTTC.